The rows below give T cell receptor beta chains drawn from one sample of a study of cytomegalovirus exposure and HLA in healthy donors. Repertoires were generated with immunoSEQ multiplex PCR, while TCRdb's copy carries only in-frame clones and drops some. The sample has roughly 70,000 clones, 75% seen once; the top ten hold 9.5% to 15%. The sequenced sample consisted of PBMCs. These receptors were obtained from a man between 70 and 80 years old in good health and CMV-seronegative. The CDR3 runs from the conserved cysteine through the conserved F or W. D genes are given only for firm matches. Only part of the rows carry a size: once, few, many, or a class if the clone is expanded.

v_gene	d_gene	abundance	j_gene	CDR3aa	CDR3nt
TRBV30	-	-	TRBJ2-7	CAWKLKGAGEQYF	TGTGCCTGGAAGCTTAAGGGGGCGGGAGAGCAGTACTTC
TRBV29-1	TRBD1	-	TRBJ1-2	CSVGDSTYGYTF	TGCAGCGTGGGGGACAGTACCTATGGCTACACCTTC
TRBV4-1	-	-	TRBJ2-1	CASRTVGDEQFF	TGCGCCAGCAGGACTGTAGGCGATGAGCAGTTCTTC
TRBV28	TRBD1	-	TRBJ2-4	CASSPSDRGNIQYF	TGTGCCAGCAGCCCGTCGGACAGGGGAAACATTCAGTACTTC
TRBV11-2	-	-	TRBJ2-7	CASGGTGEVEQYF	TGTGCCAGCGGAGGAACAGGGGAGGTCGAGCAGTACTTC
TRBV13	-	-	TRBJ2-3	CASSPLGGSTDTQYF	TGTGCCAGCAGCCCTCTCGGGGGAAGCACAGATACGCAGTATTTT
TRBV29-1	-	few	TRBJ1-1	CSVERQGTEAFF	TGCAGCGTTGAGCGGCAGGGCACTGAAGCTTTCTTT
TRBV6-1	-	-	TRBJ1-4	CATVTTNEKLFF	TGTGCCACCGTTACAACTAATGAAAAACTGTTTTTT
TRBV4-3	TRBD2	-	TRBJ2-7	CASSQDASGSEQYF	TGCGCCAGCAGCCAAGATGCGAGCGGGAGTGAGCAGTACTTC
TRBV7-2	TRBD2	-	TRBJ2-7	CASSGGGGNYEQYF	TGTGCCAGCAGCGGGGGGGGAGGGAACTACGAGCAGTACTTC
TRBV6-5	TRBD2	once	TRBJ2-3	CASRERGGSTDTQYF	TGTGCCAGCAGGGAGCGGGGAGGGAGCACAGATACGCAGTATTTT
TRBV7-9	TRBD1	-	TRBJ1-2	CASSLTGGGYGYTF	TGTGCCAGCAGCCTAACAGGGGGCGGGTATGGCTACACCTTC
TRBV7-8	TRBD2	-	TRBJ2-7	CASSLTGSGGCEQYF	TGTGCCAGCAGCCTGACGGGTAGCGGGGGCTGCGAGCAGTACTTC
TRBV19	-	few	TRBJ2-3	CASSMTAARDTQYF	TGTGCCAGTAGTATGACTGCCGCTCGGGATACGCAGTATTTT
TRBV11-2	TRBD1	-	TRBJ1-1	CASSQRTGGVEAFF	TGTGCCAGCAGCCAGAGGACAGGGGGAGTTGAAGCTTTCTTT
TRBV11-2	-	once	TRBJ1-1	CASSLYQGLGTEAFF	TGTGCCAGCAGCCTTTATCAGGGCCTAGGCACTGAAGCTTTCTTT
TRBV6-1	TRBD2	-	TRBJ2-2	CASSGTKLAGGPRSGELFF	TGTGCCAGCAGTGGGACTAAGCTAGCGGGGGGGCCTAGGAGCGGGGAGCTGTTTTTT
TRBV19	TRBD1	-	TRBJ1-5	CASSITGGNQPQHF	TGTGCCAGTAGTATTACAGGGGGCAATCAGCCCCAGCATTTT
TRBV18	TRBD1	-	TRBJ2-5	CASSNNRGGETQYF	TGTGCCAGCTCAAACAACAGGGGTGGAGAGACCCAGTACTTC
TRBV2	-	-	TRBJ1-4	CASMTEATNEKLFF	TGTGCCAGCATGACAGAAGCAACTAATGAAAAACTGTTTTTT
TRBV10-3	TRBD1	-	TRBJ2-5	CAIRPDRAGETQYF	TGTGCCATCAGGCCGGACAGGGCGGGAGAGACCCAGTACTTC
TRBV7-9	TRBD1	-	TRBJ2-3	CASSPKVRDRDSTDTQYF	TGTGCCAGCAGCCCCAAAGTGCGGGACAGGGACAGCACAGATACGCAGTATTTT
TRBV5-8	-	-	TRBJ1-5	CASSLVQGHQPQHF	TGTGCCAGCAGCTTGGTCCAGGGCCATCAGCCCCAGCATTTT
TRBV6-5	-	-	TRBJ1-2	CASSGGEHYGYTF	TGTGCCAGCAGTGGAGGGGAACACTATGGCTACACCTTC